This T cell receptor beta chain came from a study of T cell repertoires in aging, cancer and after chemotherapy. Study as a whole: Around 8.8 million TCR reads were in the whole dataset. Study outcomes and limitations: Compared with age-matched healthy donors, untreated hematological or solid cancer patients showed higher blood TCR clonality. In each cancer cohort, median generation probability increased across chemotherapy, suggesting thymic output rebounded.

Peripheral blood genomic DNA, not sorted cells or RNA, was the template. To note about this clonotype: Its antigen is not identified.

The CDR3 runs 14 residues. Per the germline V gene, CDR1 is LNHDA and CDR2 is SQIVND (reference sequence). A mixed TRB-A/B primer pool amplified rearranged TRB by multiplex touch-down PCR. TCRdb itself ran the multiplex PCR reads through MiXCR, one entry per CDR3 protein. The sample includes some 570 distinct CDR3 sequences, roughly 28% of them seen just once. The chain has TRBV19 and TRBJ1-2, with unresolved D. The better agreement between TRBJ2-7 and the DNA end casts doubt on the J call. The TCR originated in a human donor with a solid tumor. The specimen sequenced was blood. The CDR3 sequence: CASTPFGMAGEQYF. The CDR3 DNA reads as TGTGCCAGTACCCCCTTTGGGATGGCCGGGGAGCAGTACTTC.